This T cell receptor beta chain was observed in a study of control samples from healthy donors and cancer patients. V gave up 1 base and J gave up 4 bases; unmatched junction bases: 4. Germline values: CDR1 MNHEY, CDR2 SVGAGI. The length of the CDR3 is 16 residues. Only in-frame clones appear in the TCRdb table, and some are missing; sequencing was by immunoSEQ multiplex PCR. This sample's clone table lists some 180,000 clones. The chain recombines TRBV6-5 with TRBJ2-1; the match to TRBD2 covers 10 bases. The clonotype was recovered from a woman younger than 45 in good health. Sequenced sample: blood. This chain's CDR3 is CASSYYPSGGYNEQFF. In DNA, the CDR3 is TGTGCCAGCAGTTACTATCCTAGCGGGGGTTACAATGAGCAGTTCTTC.